One and the same sample provided the 3 T cell receptor beta chains below, sequenced in a study of cytomegalovirus exposure and HLA in healthy donors (TCRdb year 2017). Library method: the immunoSEQ multiplex PCR assay. The multiplex PCR relied on a mix of 60 forward primers for TCR Vbeta segments and 13 reverse primers for TCR Jbeta segments. TCRdb re-hosts the immuneACCESS table, in-frame sequences only. Its copies lack some clones; in the studies checked, an unresolved V gene accounts for under half of them, and the cause for the rest is not known. Counted in this sample were approximately 130,000 clones; under 85% of them appeared once. The ten largest clones add up to 7.5% to 9.5% of the sample. Material for sequencing was PBMCs. The receptors derive from a woman aged 45 to 65 in good health and CMV-seropositive.

The chain is built from TRBV7-2 and TRBJ1-1, with 7 positions matching TRBD1. The germline V gene has CDR1 SGHTA and CDR2 FQGNSA. This CDR3 spans 13 amino acids. Unmatched junction bases numbered 2, after V lost 3 bases and J lost 4 bases. The CDR3 loop reads CASSFPGGTEAFF. As DNA, the CDR3 is TGTGCCAGCAGCTTCCCAGGGGGCACTGAAGCTTTCTTT. The full variable domain, rest sourced from reference TRBV7-2 and TRBJ1-1, is GAGVSQSPSNKVTEKGKDVELRCDPISGHTALYWYRQSLGQGLEFLIYFQGNSAPDKSGLPSDRFSAERTGGSVSTLTIQRTQQEDSAVYLCASSFPGGTEAFFGQGTRLTVV.

The chain links TRBV6-5 to TRBJ2-7, with 11 bases matching TRBD2. CDR1 is MNHEY and CDR2 is SVGAGI in the germline V gene. J lost 2 bases, V lost 8 bases, and 5 bases had no gene match. The CDR3 is 14 residues long. The CDR3 loop reads CASGLAGGAYEQYF. In nucleotides, the CDR3 is TGTGCCAGCGGGTTAGCGGGGGGGGCCTACGAGCAGTACTTC.

This clone was observed once. At one of its ends the junction is not consistent with the germline gene, which may arise from a read error. V is TRBV7-2 and J is TRBJ1-5; D uncertain. The CDR3 is 16 amino acids. Germline CDR1 reads SGHTA; CDR2 reads FQGNSA. CDR3 nucleotide sequence: TGTGCTAGCAGCAATGAGGTAGTATTTAGCAATCAGCCCCAGCATTTT. Amino acids: CASSNEVVFSNQPQHF. Full variable domain (remainder filled in from reference TRBV7-2 and TRBJ1-5): GAGVSQSPSNKVTEKGKDVELRCDPISGHTALYWYRQSLGQGLEFLIYFQGNSAPDKSGLPSDRFSAERTGGSVSTLTIQRTQQEDSAVYLCASSNEVVFSNQPQHFGDGTRLSIL.